The T cell receptor beta chain described here comes from a study of spatial heterogeneity in lung cancer. The time point here: sample taken at primary tumor resection. Tumor, nontumor lung or frozen PBMC supplied whole RNA that was sequenced unsorted. With 3 bases removed from V and 5 bases from J, the gap between germline ends came to 15 bases. Germline CDR1 is SGHKS and CDR2 is YYEKEE (reference sequence). The CDR3 has 14 residues. General observations from the study: Expanded alpha and beta TCR counts within tumors tracked tumor mutation counts.

TCRdb redid the calling of the 5' RACE reads with MiXCR, one entry per CDR3 protein. The sample has more than 6,500 distinct CDR3 sequences, around 12% seen once. In its sample, this clonotype ranks as medium-sized (0.01 to 0.1%). Its cognate antigen is unknown. For a library built for alpha chains, this beta chain is a stray read; little rests on its size. The receptor comes from a male donor with early-stage non-small cell lung cancer. The sample consisted of lung tumor tissue, taken at surgery. This chain uses TRBV5-5 with TRBJ2-7; a possible D gene is TRBD1 (6 bases). DNA of the CDR3: TGTGCCAGCAGCTCAATCCAGGGGTTCAACGAGCAGTACTTC. Amino acid sequence: CASSSIQGFNEQYF.